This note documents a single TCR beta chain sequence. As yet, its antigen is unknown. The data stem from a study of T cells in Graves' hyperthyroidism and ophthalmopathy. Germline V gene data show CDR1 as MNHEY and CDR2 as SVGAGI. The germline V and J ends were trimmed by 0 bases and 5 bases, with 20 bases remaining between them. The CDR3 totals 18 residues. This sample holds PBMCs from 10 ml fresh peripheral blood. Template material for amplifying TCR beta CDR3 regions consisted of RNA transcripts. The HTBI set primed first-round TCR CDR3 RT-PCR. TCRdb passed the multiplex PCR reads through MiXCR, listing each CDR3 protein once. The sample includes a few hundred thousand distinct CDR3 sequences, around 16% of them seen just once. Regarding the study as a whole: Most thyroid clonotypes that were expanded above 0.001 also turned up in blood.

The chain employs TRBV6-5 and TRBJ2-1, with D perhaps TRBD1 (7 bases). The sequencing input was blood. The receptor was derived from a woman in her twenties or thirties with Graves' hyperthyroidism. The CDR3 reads CASSYSSYGRGANNEQFF. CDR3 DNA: TGTGCCAGCAGTTACTCGAGTTATGGCAGGGGGGCGAACAATGAGCAGTTCTTC.